This entry concerns a single T cell receptor (beta chain). Its target is unknown. PBMC libraries mostly used 450 to 600 ng of input genomic DNA, with six replicates per sample. The assay was immunoSEQ multiplex PCR, and TCRdb's table has in-frame clones only and misses some. The table has under 15,000 clones, 65% to 75% seen once; the top ten hold 2% to 2.5%. The sample comes from a study of neoadjuvant anti-PD-1 for oral cavity cancer. As for the study in general: Non-progressing patients received a fourth nivolumab dose near day 43, then surgery on days 50-56.

Study-wide points: Only three patients per response group were TCR-analyzed; validation needed.

Germline values: CDR1 SGHVS, CDR2 FQNEAQ. The ends lost 0 bases at V and 0 bases at J; junction bases unmatched: 14. CDR3 length: 21 residues. Time point here: after neoadjuvant nivolumab, at surgical resection. The sequence came from a person between 40 and 85 years old with oral cavity squamous cell carcinoma. Specimen: PBMCs, collected after nivolumab (anti-PD-1) treatment. The rearrangement links TRBV7-8 to TRBJ1-6; 7 nucleotides align to TRBD1. The CDR3 region is CASSLAEQGRYISSYNSPLHF. In nucleotides, the CDR3 is TGTGCCAGCAGCTTAGCGGAACAGGGGCGTTACATAAGCTCCTATAATTCACCCCTCCACTTT.